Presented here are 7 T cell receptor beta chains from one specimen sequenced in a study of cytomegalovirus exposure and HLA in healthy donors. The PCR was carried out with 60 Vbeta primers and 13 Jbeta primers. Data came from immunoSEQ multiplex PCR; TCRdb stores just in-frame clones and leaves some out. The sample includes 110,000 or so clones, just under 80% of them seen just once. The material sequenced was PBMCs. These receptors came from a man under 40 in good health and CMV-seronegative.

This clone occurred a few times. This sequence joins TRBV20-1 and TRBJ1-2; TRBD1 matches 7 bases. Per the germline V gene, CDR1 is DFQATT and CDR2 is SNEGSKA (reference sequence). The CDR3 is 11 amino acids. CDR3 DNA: TGCAGACCGGGACAGCTGAACGGGTACACCTTC. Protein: CRPGQLNGYTF.

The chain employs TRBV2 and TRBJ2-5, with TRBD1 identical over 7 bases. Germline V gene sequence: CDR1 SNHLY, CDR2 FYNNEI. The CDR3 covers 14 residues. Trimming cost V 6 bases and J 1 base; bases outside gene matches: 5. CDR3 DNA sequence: TGTGCCAGCAGCGACAGGGCAGCCCAAGAGACCCAGTACTTC. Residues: CASSDRAAQETQYF.

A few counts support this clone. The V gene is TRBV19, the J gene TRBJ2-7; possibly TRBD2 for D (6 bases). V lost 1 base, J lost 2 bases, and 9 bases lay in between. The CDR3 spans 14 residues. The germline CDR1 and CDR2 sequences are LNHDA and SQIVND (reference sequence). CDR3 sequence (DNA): TGTGCCAGTAGTATAGCTTGGGAGGCCTACGAGCAGTACTTC. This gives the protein CASSIAWEAYEQYF.

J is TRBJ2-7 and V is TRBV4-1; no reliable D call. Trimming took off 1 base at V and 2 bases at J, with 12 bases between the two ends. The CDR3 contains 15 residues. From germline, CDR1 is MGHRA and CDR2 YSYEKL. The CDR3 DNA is TGCGCCAGCAGCCAAGTCAACCTACCCCCCTACGAGCAGTACTTC. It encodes CASSQVNLPPYEQYF.

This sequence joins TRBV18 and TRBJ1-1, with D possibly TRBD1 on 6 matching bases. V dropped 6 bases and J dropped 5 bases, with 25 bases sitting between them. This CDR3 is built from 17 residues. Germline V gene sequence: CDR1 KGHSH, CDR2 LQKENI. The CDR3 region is CASSQQTTGTFSTEAFF. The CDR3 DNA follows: TGTGCCAGCTCCCAACAGACGACTGGGACATTTAGTACTGAAGCTTTCTTT.

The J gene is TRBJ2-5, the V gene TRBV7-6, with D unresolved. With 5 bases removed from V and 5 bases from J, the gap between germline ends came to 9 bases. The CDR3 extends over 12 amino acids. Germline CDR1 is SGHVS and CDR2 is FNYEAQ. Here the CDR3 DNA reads TGTGCCAGCAGCCGTATATCTGAGACCCAGTACTTC. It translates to CASSRISETQYF.

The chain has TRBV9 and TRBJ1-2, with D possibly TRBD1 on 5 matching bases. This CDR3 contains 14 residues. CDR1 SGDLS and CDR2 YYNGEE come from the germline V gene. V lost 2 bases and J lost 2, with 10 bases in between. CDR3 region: CASSVDAGNYGYTF. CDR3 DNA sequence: TGTGCCAGCAGCGTTGACGCAGGGAACTATGGCTACACCTTC.